This is a list of T cell receptor beta chains from one sample in a study of blood T cell repertoires in COVID-19. Libraries were prepared by immunoSEQ multiplex PCR; TCRdb keeps only in-frame clonotypes and omits some of them. This sample has roughly 120,000 clones, with 85% found just once. Sequencing used peripheral blood. The receptors originated from a human donor in a cohort sampled during active COVID-19. The CDR3 runs from the conserved cysteine through the conserved F or W. A D gene is named only where the DNA matches it firmly. For some rows the clone size is stated as once, few or many, or as a class when expanded; others skip it.

J | D | V | size | CDR3 | DNA
TRBJ1-4 | . | TRBV7-8 | few | CASSLRGRGEKLFF | TGTGCCAGCAGCTTAAGGGGTAGGGGTGAAAAACTGTTTTTT
TRBJ2-7 | TRBD2 | TRBV6-5 | . | CASSGRGYEQYF | TGTGCCAGTAGCGGGCGGGGCTACGAGCAGTACTTC
TRBJ1-2 | TRBD1 | TRBV3-1/TRBV3-2 | few | CASTPRQGGGYGYTF | TGTGCCAGCACCCCCCGACAGGGAGGTGGCTATGGCTACACCTTC
TRBJ2-7 | TRBD1 | TRBV6-2/TRBV6-3 | . | CASSYSDRGPYEQYF | TGTGCCAGCAGTTACTCTGACAGGGGGCCTTACGAGCAGTACTTC
TRBJ2-7 | . | TRBV5-6 | . | CASSFAGSRGEQYF | TGTGCCAGCAGCTTCGCAGGATCCCGGGGCGAGCAGTACTTC
TRBJ1-2 | . | TRBV7-2 | many | CASSLSRGDRGYTF | TGTGCCAGCAGCCTAAGTCGCGGGGACCGGGGCTACACCTTC
TRBJ2-7 | TRBD2 | TRBV7-2 | . | CASSGTSGGYEQYF | TGTGCCAGCAGCGGGACAAGCGGGGGCTACGAGCAGTACTTC
TRBJ1-2 | . | TRBV19 | once | CASSPGNRVYGYTF | TGTGCCAGTAGCCCTGGTAACAGGGTTTATGGCTACACCTTC
TRBJ1-2 | . | TRBV5-1 | . | CASSLQGAGGYGYTF | TGCGCCAGCAGCTTGCAAGGGGCAGGTGGCTATGGCTACACCTTC
TRBJ1-3 | . | TRBV19 | once | CASRRQPYSGNTIYF | TGTGCCAGTAGGAGACAGCCCTACTCTGGAAACACCATATATTTT
TRBJ1-1 | . | TRBV6-5 | . | CASNPEGLDTEAFF | TGTGCCAGCAATCCGGAGGGGTTAGACACTGAAGCTTTCTTT
TRBJ2-3 | . | TRBV7-9 | . | CASTPVSIAIDTQYF | TGTGCCAGCACCCCCGTTAGCATAGCGATAGATACGCAGTATTTT
TRBJ2-5 | . | TRBV6-6 | . | CASSPSRTETETQYF | TGTGCCAGCAGCCCCTCTAGAACGGAGACAGAGACCCAGTACTTC
TRBJ2-7 | . | TRBV12-3/TRBV12-4 | . | CASSPSGFEQYF | TGTGCCAGCAGCCCCTCCGGGTTCGAGCAGTACTTC
TRBJ2-2 | . | TRBV10-2 | once | CASSESGRNTGELFF | TGCGCCAGCAGTGAGTCTGGCAGAAACACCGGGGAGCTGTTTTTT
TRBJ2-2 | . | TRBV15 | . | CATSRDPQGPLAGKLFF | TGTGCCACCAGCAGAGATCCTCAGGGGCCACTCGCCGGGAAGCTGTTTTTT
TRBJ2-1 | TRBD2 | TRBV4-1 | . | CASSQIAGTSDNEQFF | TGCGCCAGCAGCCAAATCGCCGGGACTAGCGATAATGAGCAGTTCTTC
TRBJ1-5 | . | TRBV7-6 | . | CASSFTGPRGQPQHF | TGTGCCAGCAGCTTCACCGGGCCTAGGGGACAGCCCCAGCATTTT
TRBJ1-1 | TRBD1 | TRBV5-1 | once | CASSPGQGPEAFF | TGCGCCAGCAGCCCGGGACAGGGCCCTGAAGCTTTCTTT
TRBJ2-1 | . | TRBV2 | . | CASSQGSQAYNEQFF | TGTGCCAGCAGCCAGGGATCTCAAGCCTACAATGAGCAGTTCTTC
TRBJ2-7 | . | TRBV4-1 | . | CASSQDEGVGSYEQYF | TGCGCCAGCAGCCAAGATGAGGGGGTCGGCTCCTACGAGCAGTACTTC
TRBJ2-1 | . | TRBV14 | . | CASSQEIGVSYNEQFF | TGTGCCAGCAGCCAAGAAATCGGGGTTTCCTACAATGAGCAGTTCTTC
TRBJ2-5 | TRBD1 | TRBV30 | . | CAWSVRAGRGPETQYF | TGTGCCTGGAGTGTACGGGCAGGCAGGGGGCCTGAGACCCAGTACTTC
TRBJ2-7 | . | TRBV19 | . | CASSIDSGDEQYF | TGTGCCAGTAGTATAGATTCCGGGGACGAGCAGTACTTC
TRBJ2-1 | . | TRBV15 | . | CATSRGTGVYNEQFF | TGTGCCACCAGCAGAGGGACTGGGGTCTACAATGAGCAGTTCTTC
TRBJ1-2 | . | TRBV6-2/TRBV6-3 | . | CASSYGVYGYTF | TGTGCCAGCAGTTACGGAGTTTATGGCTACACCTTC
TRBJ1-5 | . | TRBV7-2 | . | CASSPSPGSNQPQHF | TGTGCCAGCAGCCCCTCTCCGGGTAGCAATCAGCCCCAGCATTTT
TRBJ2-4 | TRBD1 | TRBV11-3 | . | CASSLIVDRGLLRVQYF | TGTGCCAGCAGCTTAATTGTGGACAGGGGGCTATTAAGGGTTCAGTACTTC
TRBJ2-7 | . | TRBV5-1 | . | CASSLGERGLTYEQYF | TGCGCCAGCAGCTTGGGCGAAAGAGGATTGACCTACGAGCAGTACTTC
TRBJ2-2 | . | TRBV14 | . | CASSQRQGNTGELFF | TGTGCCAGCAGCCAACGGCAGGGTAATACCGGGGAGCTGTTTTTT
TRBJ2-1 | . | TRBV7-9 | . | CASSGRVTSYNEQFF | TGTGCCAGCAGCGGCAGGGTCACTTCCTACAATGAGCAGTTCTTC
TRBJ2-7 | . | TRBV7-8 | . | CASSPPRLPSGEQYF | TGTGCCAGCAGCCCCCCTAGGTTGCCCTCGGGGGAGCAGTACTTC
TRBJ2-1 | TRBD2 | TRBV7-3 | . | CASSKTLAGAGNEQFF | TGTGCCAGCAGCAAAACGCTAGCGGGGGCCGGTAATGAGCAGTTCTTC
TRBJ2-4 | TRBD1 | TRBV19 | once | CASSISGQTSKNIQYF | TGTGCCAGTAGTATTTCGGGACAGACCAGCAAAAACATTCAGTACTTC
TRBJ2-2 | TRBD2 | TRBV24-1 | few | CATSDPSGTGELFF | TGTGCCACCAGTGATCCTAGCGGCACCGGGGAGCTGTTTTTT
TRBJ2-1 | . | TRBV4-1 | . | CASSQGAGQEQFF | TGCGCCAGCAGCCAAGGTGCAGGACAGGAGCAGTTCTTC
TRBJ1-2 | TRBD1 | TRBV7-3 | once | CASSETGGSYGYTF | TGTGCCAGCAGCGAAACAGGGGGCTCATATGGCTACACCTTC
TRBJ2-1 | . | TRBV2 | . | CASNWTPSNEQFF | TGTGCCAGCAATTGGACACCCTCCAATGAGCAGTTCTTC
TRBJ1-2 | TRBD1 | TRBV5-1 | few | CASSLLGDRGHGYTF | TGCGCCAGCAGCCTCCTAGGAGACAGGGGTCATGGCTACACCTTC
TRBJ2-3 | . | TRBV6-2/TRBV6-3 | . | CASSLTSSTDTQYF | TGTGCCAGCAGTTTGACTTCTAGCACAGATACGCAGTATTTT
TRBJ2-1 | . | TRBV23-1 | . | CASSQSGRPGGTYYNEQFF | TGCGCCAGCAGTCAATCAGGGCGGCCTGGAGGGACCTACTACAATGAGCAGTTCTTC
TRBJ1-1 | TRBD1 | TRBV7-2 | . | CASSLGGGQVNTEAFF | TGTGCCAGCAGCTTAGGGGGGGGACAGGTGAACACTGAAGCTTTCTTT
TRBJ1-6 | . | TRBV19 | . | CASSDTLDSPLHF | TGTGCCAGTAGTGATACTTTGGATTCACCCCTCCACTTT
TRBJ1-1 | . | TRBV10-3 | few | CAINMEGLGTEAFF | TGTGCCATCAATATGGAGGGGCTAGGCACTGAAGCTTTCTTT
TRBJ1-4 | . | TRBV2 | . | CASSKGGLMGEKLFF | TGTGCCAGCAGTAAAGGAGGGTTAATGGGTGAAAAACTGTTTTTT
TRBJ2-3 | . | TRBV5-1 | . | CASSVQGQLSTDTQYF | TGCGCCAGCAGTGTCCAAGGACAGCTTAGCACAGATACGCAGTATTTT
TRBJ2-1 | TRBD2 | TRBV5-4 | . | CASSFAGGSYNEQFF | TGTGCCAGCAGCTTTGCGGGGGGGTCCTACAATGAGCAGTTCTTC
TRBJ1-1 | TRBD1 | TRBV6-2/TRBV6-3 | . | CASSSQDRGLGEAFF | TGTGCCAGCAGTTCCCAGGACAGGGGGCTGGGTGAAGCTTTCTTT